These 10 T cell receptor beta chains came from one sample sequenced in a study of sequential checkpoint blockade in melanoma. Profiled with immunoSEQ multiplex PCR; TCRdb holds only in-frame clones, not every one. Of 34,000 or so clones listed, more than 65% are singletons. Indicated treatment: randomized to nivolumab then ipilimumab (arm A) or the reverse (arm B). The sample here was CD8+ T cells sorted from blood (inferred from file names), taken from a patient given nivolumab and ipilimumab in sequence. These receptors all stem from a human donor with melanoma.

The chain couples TRBV5-4 to TRBJ2-7, with D uncertain. CDR1 is SGHNT and CDR2 is YYREEE in the germline V gene (reference sequence). The germline V and J ends were trimmed by 3 bases and 5 bases, with 9 bases remaining between them. CDR3 length equals 12 residues. The CDR3 DNA reads as TGTGCCAGCAGCTACCGGGTGGACGAGCAGTACTTC. Translation: CASSYRVDEQYF.

The chain links TRBV7-6 to TRBJ2-7; tentatively, D is TRBD1 (5 bases). Deletions cut 5 bases from V and 4 bases from J, with 21 bases between. The CDR3 sequence is 16 residues long. Germline V gene data show CDR1 as SGHVS and CDR2 as FNYEAQ. The CDR3 protein is CASSLGSGYGVYEQYF. In DNA form, the CDR3 reads TGTGCCAGCAGCCTAGGATCAGGGTACGGAGTGTACGAGCAGTACTTC. Together with reference TRBV7-6 and TRBJ2-7, the CDR3 gives the full variable domain: GAGVSQSPRYKVTKRGQDVALRCDPISGHVSLYWYRQALGQGPEFLTYFNYEAQQDKSGLPNDRFSAERPEGSISTLTIQRTEQRDSAMYRCASSLGSGYGVYEQYFGPGTRLTVT.

The V and J genes are TRBV28 and TRBJ2-1, with TRBD2 matching over 12 bases. The J segment lost 8 bases and the V segment lost 4 bases, leaving 6 bases of the junction unmatched. The germline CDR1 and CDR2 sequences are MDHEN and SYDVKM. This CDR3 has 15 amino acids. The CDR3 DNA follows: TGTGCCAGCAGTTATCTAGCGGGGGGGCTGGATGAGCAGTTCTTC. This sequence encodes CASSYLAGGLDEQFF.

The rearrangement links TRBV19 to TRBJ2-7, with TRBD1 identical over 9 bases. The CDR3 is 15 residues long. Germline V CDR1 and CDR2: LNHDA, SQIVND (reference sequence). With V trimmed by 4 bases and J by 0 bases, 4 bases remained unmatched. The CDR3 loop reads CASSTGQGYSYEQYF. The CDR3 nucleotides read TGTGCCAGTAGTACCGGACAGGGGTACTCCTACGAGCAGTACTTC.

The chain employs TRBV9 and TRBJ2-2, with a tentative D call TRBD2 (5 bases). Germline loops: CDR1 SGDLS, CDR2 YYNGEE. This CDR3 contains 15 residues. V lost 0 bases and J lost 1, with 7 bases in between. The CDR3 nucleotides read TGTGCCAGCAGCGTAGCGGGGAAGAACACCGGGGAGCTGTTTTTT. Protein sequence: CASSVAGKNTGELFF.

CDR3 DNA sequence: TGTGCCAGCAGCCCGGACACTAATGAGCAGTTCTTC. Its protein is CASSPDTNEQFF. J is TRBJ2-1 and V is TRBV5-6; D might be TRBD1 (5 bases). The CDR3 consists of 12 residues. The germline V gene has CDR1 SGHDT and CDR2 YYEEEE. V gave up 4 bases and J gave up 7 bases, with 9 bases separating them.

A word on this clone: One end of the junction does not line up with germline, which may come from a read error. The genes are TRBV7-9 and TRBJ2-2, with 9 bases that match TRBD1. This CDR3 region has 15 residues. Germline V lookup: CDR1 SEHNR, CDR2 FQNEAQ (reference sequence). The CDR3 reads CASSSQIHRDREMFF. The CDR3 DNA sequence: TGTGCCAGCAGCTCCCAGATCCACCGGGACAGGGAGATGTTTTTT.

The chain is built from TRBV27 and TRBJ2-1; 14 bases align to TRBD2. In germline, CDR1 is MNHEY, CDR2 SMNVEV (reference sequence). There are 17 residues in the CDR3. The V segment lost 3 bases and the J segment 4 bases; nucleotides outside the gene matches: 5. DNA of the CDR3: TGTGCCAGCAGTTTTCTTTGGACTAGCGGGGGGTACAATGAGCAGTTCTTC. Translated: CASSFLWTSGGYNEQFF.

This clone was counted only a few times. The chain uses TRBV19 and TRBJ2-7; 7 bases are shared with TRBD1. Germline CDR1 reads LNHDA; CDR2 reads SQIVND (reference sequence). CDR3 length equals 17 residues. Germline trimming cut 3 bases from V and 2 bases from J; bases unmatched to any gene: 13. This CDR3 is CASSMSLSGGNTYEQYF. The CDR3 DNA reads TGTGCCAGTAGTATGTCCCTCTCAGGGGGTAATACCTACGAGCAGTACTTC.

The chain has TRBV7-8 and TRBJ1-1; possible D gene TRBD1, 5 bases. CDR1 SGHVS and CDR2 FQNEAQ come from the germline V gene. Deletions cut 5 bases from V and 7 bases from J, with 11 bases between. This CDR3 comprises 12 residues. The CDR3 DNA follows: TGTGCCAGCAGCCCGGGGGGGGATGAAGCTTTCTTT. Amino acid sequence: CASSPGGDEAFF.